The 18 T cell receptor beta chains listed next were all sequenced from one sample in a study of T cell responses to AZD1222 COVID-19 vaccine. The assay was immunoSEQ multiplex PCR, and TCRdb's table has in-frame clones only and misses some. The profile covers just under 95,000 clones, with approximately 90% appearing a single time and more than 8.5% taken by the ten largest. The sample here was peripheral blood, taken on day 0 of AZD1222 vaccination. The receptors were gathered from an adult in good health.

This sequence joins TRBV5-1 and TRBJ2-5; 7 positions agree with TRBD1. Per germline, CDR1 SGHRS and CDR2 YFSETQ. J gave up 1 base and V 2 bases, and 2 bases lay outside the gene matches. This CDR3 has 14 amino acids. Here the CDR3 DNA reads TGCGCCAGCAGCTTTGACAGGGCCCAAGAGACCCAGTACTTC. Protein: CASSFDRAQETQYF.

This clone was recorded once. This chain links TRBV30 with TRBJ2-5, with TRBD1 matching 8 bases. V gave up 3 bases and J gave up 5 bases; unmatched junction bases: 5. The CDR3 spans 13 residues. From germline, CDR1 is GTSNPN and CDR2 SVGIG (reference sequence). CDR3 in DNA: TGTGCCTGGAGAACAGGGGGTATTGAGACCCAGTACTTC. It translates to CAWRTGGIETQYF.

This chain joins TRBV11-2 and TRBJ1-6; 8 bases are shared with TRBD1. This CDR3 is 15 amino acids long. CDR1 and CDR2 (germline): SGHAT, FQNNGV. Losses at the gene ends were 5 bases for V and 8 bases for J; bases not matched to a gene: 8. The CDR3 nucleotides read TGTGCCAGCAGCACCCGACAGGGGCCCGATTCACCCCTCCACTTT. Amino acids: CASSTRQGPDSPLHF.

The chain combines TRBV7-9 with TRBJ2-3, with 8 bases aligning to TRBD1. The trim removed 2 bases at V and 3 bases at J, leaving 7 bases unmatched. CDR1 and CDR2 (germline): SEHNR, FQNEAQ (reference sequence). This CDR3 spans 16 amino acids. CDR3 coding DNA: TGTGCCAGCAGCTTAACCAGGGGGCAGGGAACAGATACGCAGTATTTT. This codes for CASSLTRGQGTDTQYF.

Remarks on this clone: Within the sample, other DNA sequences also encode this same CDR3. V usage is TRBV6-5 and J usage is TRBJ2-5; no definite D call. Germline loops: CDR1 MNHEY, CDR2 SVGAGI. With 5 bases removed from V and 5 bases from J, the gap between germline ends came to 9 bases. This CDR3 spans 12 amino acids. This CDR3 reads CASSPSGETQYF. CDR3 sequence (DNA): TGTGCCAGCAGTCCAAGTGGGGAGACCCAGTACTTC.

The chain has TRBV21-1 and TRBJ2-3; the listed D gene, TRBD2, was not tested against the DNA. TRBV21-1 is assigned pseudogene status. The CDR3 consists of 14 residues. The CDR3 loop is CASSSATSTDTQYF. The CDR3 bases are TGTGCCAGCAGCAGCGCCACTAGCACAGATACGCAGTATTTT.

A single count supports this clone. Other DNA sequences in the sample encode the same CDR3. J is TRBJ1-5 and V is TRBV18; D is unresolved. Germline V gene sequence: CDR1 KGHSH, CDR2 LQKENI. The V end lost 6 bases, the J end lost 1 base, and 10 bases lay between the germline ends. This CDR3 contains 14 residues. The CDR3 bases are TGTGCCAGCTCCTCGGGGAACAGCAATCAGCCCCAGCATTTT. It translates to CASSSGNSNQPQHF.

This clone was seen once. The chain is built from TRBV27 and TRBJ1-2; a weak D match, TRBD1 (6 bases). V lost 5 bases and J lost 2, with 12 bases in between. CDR3 length: 14 residues. The germline CDR1 and CDR2 sequences are MNHEY and SMNVEV (reference sequence). CDR3 amino acids: CASSPRQANYGYTF. As DNA, the CDR3 is TGTGCCAGCAGTCCCCGACAGGCGAACTATGGCTACACCTTC.

This chain uses TRBV7-2 with TRBJ2-7; no clear D gene. Germline CDR1 is SGHTA and CDR2 is FQGNSA. Trimming removed 1 base from V and 0 bases from J, with 10 bases in between. The CDR3 is 15 residues long. This CDR3 reads CASSLEAASSYEQYF. CDR3 DNA: TGTGCCAGCAGCTTAGAGGCAGCGAGCTCCTACGAGCAGTACTTC.

The V call is TRBV11-2, the J call TRBJ2-1; the match to TRBD1 covers 7 bases. The CDR3 extends over 15 amino acids. The trim removed 0 bases at V and 15 bases at J, leaving 14 bases unmatched. CDR1 is SGHAT, CDR2 FQNNGV, per germline. CDR3 DNA sequence: TGTGCCAGCAGCTTAGATCGGTGGGACAGAGAATTATGGTTCTTC. Protein product: CASSLDRWDRELWFF.

The table lists this clone with a count of one. The chain uses TRBV18 and TRBJ2-3, with D possibly matching TRBD1 (5 bases). Trimming removed 4 bases at V and 6 bases at J, with 11 bases between. This CDR3 is 13 amino acids long. Germline values: CDR1 KGHSH, CDR2 LQKENI. In nucleotides, the CDR3 is TGTGCCAGCTCACGTCAATCAGGGGATACGCAGTATTTT. Protein: CASSRQSGDTQYF.

The chain combines TRBV28 with TRBJ1-2; TRBD1 matches 7 bases. This CDR3 is built from 14 residues. Trimming took 4 bases from V and 4 from J; bases not matched to a gene: 6. Germline V gene lookup returns CDR1 MDHEN and CDR2 SYDVKM. The CDR3 DNA follows: TGTGCCAGCAGTTGGACAGGACGATCCTATGGCTACACCTTC. Protein: CASSWTGRSYGYTF.

This chain links TRBV4-1 with TRBJ2-7; 10 bases are shared with TRBD1. Germline V lookup: CDR1 MGHRA, CDR2 YSYEKL. V lost 3 bases to trimming and J lost 1 base; unmatched junction nucleotides: 3. The CDR3 has 15 residues. The CDR3 DNA reads as TGCGCCAGCAGCCAGACAGGGGGCACATCCTACGAGCAGTACTTC. It translates to CASSQTGGTSYEQYF.

The table lists this clone with a count of one. V is TRBV12-5 and J is TRBJ1-4, with D uncertain. The germline gives CDR1 LGHNT, CDR2 FRNRAP. Trimming cost V 1 base and J 5 bases, with 14 bases left between them. CDR3 size: 16 residues. The chain's CDR3 is CASGLGRTLGNEKLFF. Here the CDR3 DNA reads TGTGCTAGTGGTTTGGGGAGGACGCTAGGAAATGAAAAACTGTTTTTT.

The chain uses TRBV10-1 and TRBJ2-2; 9 bases map to TRBD2. Germline CDR1 is WNHNN and CDR2 is SYGVQD (reference sequence). With 5 bases clipped from V and 1 base from J, the junction kept 5 bases outside the gene matches. The CDR3 contains 16 residues. The CDR3 nucleotides are TGCGCCAGCAGTCGGACTAGCGTGAGGAACACCGGGGAGCTGTTTTTT. As protein: CASSRTSVRNTGELFF.

This chain connects TRBV6-5 to TRBJ1-2; TRBD1 agrees at 8 bases. The germline CDR1 and CDR2 sequences are MNHEY and SVGAGI. J gave up 4 bases and V 6 bases, and 4 bases lay outside the gene matches. CDR3 size: 13 residues. The CDR3 region has the DNA TGTGCCAGCAGCTGGGACAGGAGCTATGGCTACACCTTC. Its protein product is CASSWDRSYGYTF.

The rearrangement joins TRBV11-3 to TRBJ2-7, with 10 bases that match TRBD1. Germline loops: CDR1 SGHNT, CDR2 YENEEA. V lost 3 bases to trimming and J lost 12 bases; unmatched junction nucleotides: 8. The CDR3 length is 13 residues. The CDR3 sequence is CASSFRDRGPRYF. The CDR3, as DNA: TGTGCCAGCAGCTTCCGGGACAGGGGCCCGCGGTACTTC.

The rearrangement links TRBV7-9 to TRBJ2-3, with 7 bases fitting TRBD1. This CDR3 region has 17 residues. V shed 3 bases, J shed 0 bases, and the junction held 9 bases outside the gene matches. Germline values: CDR1 SEHNR, CDR2 FQNEAQ (reference sequence). The CDR3 DNA follows: TGTGCCAGCAGCTTCAGGGGGACAGTAACTAGCACAGATACGCAGTATTTT. Translated: CASSFRGTVTSTDTQYF. The full variable domain, its missing parts supplied by reference TRBV7-9 and TRBJ2-3, is DTGVSQNPRHKITKRGQNVTFRCDPISEHNRLYWYRQTLGQGPEFLTYFQNEAQLEKSRLLSDRFSAERPKGSFSTLEIQRTEQGDSAMYLCASSFRGTVTSTDTQYFGPGTRLTVL.